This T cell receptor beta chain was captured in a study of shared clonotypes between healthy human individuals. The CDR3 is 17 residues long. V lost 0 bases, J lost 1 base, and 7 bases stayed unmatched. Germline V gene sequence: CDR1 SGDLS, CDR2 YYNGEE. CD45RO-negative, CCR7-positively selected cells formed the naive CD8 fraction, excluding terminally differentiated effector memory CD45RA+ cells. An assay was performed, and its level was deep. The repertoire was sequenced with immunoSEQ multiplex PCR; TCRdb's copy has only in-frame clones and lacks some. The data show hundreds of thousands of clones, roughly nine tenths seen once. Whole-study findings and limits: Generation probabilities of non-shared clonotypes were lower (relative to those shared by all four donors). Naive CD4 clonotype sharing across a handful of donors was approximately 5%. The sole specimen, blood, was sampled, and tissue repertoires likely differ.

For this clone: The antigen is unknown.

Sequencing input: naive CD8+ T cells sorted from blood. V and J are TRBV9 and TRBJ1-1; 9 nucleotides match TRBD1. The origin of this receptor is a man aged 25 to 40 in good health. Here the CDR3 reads CASSVGRGQGPNTEAFF. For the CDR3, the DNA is TGTGCCAGCAGCGTAGGTAGGGGACAGGGCCCGAACACTGAAGCTTTCTTT.